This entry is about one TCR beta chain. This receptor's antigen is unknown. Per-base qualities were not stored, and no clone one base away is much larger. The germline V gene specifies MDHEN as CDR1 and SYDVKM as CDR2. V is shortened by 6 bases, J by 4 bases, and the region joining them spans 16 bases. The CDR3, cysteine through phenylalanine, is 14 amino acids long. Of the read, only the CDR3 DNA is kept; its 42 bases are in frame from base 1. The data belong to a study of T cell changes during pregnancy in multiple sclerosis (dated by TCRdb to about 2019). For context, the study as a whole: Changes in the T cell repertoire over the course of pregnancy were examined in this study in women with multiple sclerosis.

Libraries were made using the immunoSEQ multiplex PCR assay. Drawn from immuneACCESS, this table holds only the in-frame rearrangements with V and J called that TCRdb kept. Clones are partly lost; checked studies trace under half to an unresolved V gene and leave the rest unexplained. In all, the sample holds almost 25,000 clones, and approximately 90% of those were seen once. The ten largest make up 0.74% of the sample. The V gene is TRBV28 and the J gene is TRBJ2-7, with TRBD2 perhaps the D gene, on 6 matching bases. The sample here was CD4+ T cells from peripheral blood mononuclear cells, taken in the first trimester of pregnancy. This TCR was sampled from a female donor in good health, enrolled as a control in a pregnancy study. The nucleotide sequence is TGTGCCAGCAGGTCCGTTGGGGGGTCATACGAGCAGTACTTC. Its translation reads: CASRSVGGSYEQYF.